The following is a T cell receptor beta chain sequence with its context. Its antigen is unknown. This specimen comes from a study of chemoradiotherapy in HPV16-positive cancers. Here immunoSEQ multiplex PCR was the method, and the copy in TCRdb shows in-frame clones only, minus some. Found here are approximately 13,000 clones, about 70% of them singletons; the top ten hold about 10%. Study-wide findings and caveats: HPV-responsive T-cell expansion during chemoradiotherapy was linked to improved recurrence-free survival in HPV16-positive patients.

Germline V gene data show CDR1 as MNHNS and CDR2 as SASEGT. CDR3 length equals 13 residues. Trimming removed 0 bases from V and 2 bases from J, with 4 bases in between. The TCR comes from a human donor with HPV-associated anogenital cancer. The chain employs TRBV6-1 and TRBJ1-2; the D is unclear. This material was collected from a patient who underwent chemoradiotherapy. The CDR3 DNA follows: TGTGCCAGCAGTGAAGCGGAGAACTATGGCTACACCTTC. This translates into CASSEAENYGYTF.